Following are 9 T cell receptor beta chains from one sample sequenced in a study of shared clonotypes between healthy human individuals. Profiling relied on immunoSEQ multiplex PCR, and the TCRdb table lists in-frame clones only, not all of them. The table includes some 530,000 clones, about 85% detected once. Sequenced material: PBMCs. These receptors originate from a middle-aged woman in good health. Some clones in this sample may be carry-over from other donors' samples.

This chain uses TRBV19 with TRBJ2-3; 14 nucleotides agree with TRBD2. Germline trimming cut 10 bases from V and 4 bases from J; bases unmatched to any gene: 7. Germline V lookup: CDR1 LNHDA, CDR2 SQIVND (reference sequence). The CDR3 contains 15 residues. The DNA of the CDR3 is TGTGCCACCAAACGACTAGCGGGAGGGCCAGATACGCAGTATTTT. Translation: CATKRLAGGPDTQYF. The full variable domain, rest sourced from reference TRBV19 and TRBJ2-3, is DGGITQSPKYLFRKEGQNVTLSCEQNLNHDAMYWYRQDPGQGLRLIYYSQIVNDFQKGDIAEGYSVSREKKESFPLTVTSAQKNPTAFYLCATKRLAGGPDTQYFGPGTRLTVL.

V gene TRBV5-6 combines with J gene TRBJ2-6, with no clear D. The CDR3 has 16 residues. The germline CDR1 and CDR2 sequences are SGHDT and YYEEEE. V was cut by 3 bases and J by 1 base, with 11 bases left in between. CDR3 protein: CASSSTFRSGANVLTF. In DNA form, the CDR3 reads TGTGCCAGCAGCTCGACGTTCCGATCTGGGGCCAACGTCCTGACTTTC.

This chain connects TRBV29-1 to TRBJ2-5, with 7 bases aligning to TRBD2. The CDR3 length is 14 residues. Germline V gives CDR1 SQVTM, CDR2 ANQGSEA. Trimming took 2 bases from V and 2 from J; bases not matched to a gene: 5. CDR3 residues: CSVESRLAQETQYF. CDR3 coding DNA: TGCAGCGTTGAAAGCCGACTAGCTCAAGAGACCCAGTACTTC.

The gene calls are TRBV5-1 and TRBJ1-1; D gene uncertain. The CDR3 extends over 13 amino acids. V lost 2 bases and J lost 1, with 6 bases in between. Germline loops: CDR1 SGHRS, CDR2 YFSETQ. CDR3 protein: CASSFSANTEAFF. CDR3 nucleotide sequence: TGCGCCAGCAGCTTCTCGGCGAACACTGAAGCTTTCTTT. The full variable domain, its missing parts supplied by reference TRBV5-1 and TRBJ1-1, is KAGVTQTPRYLIKTRGQQVTLSCSPISGHRSVSWYQQTPGQGLQFLFEYFSETQRNKGNFPGRFSGRQFSNSRSEMNVSTLELGDSALYLCASSFSANTEAFFGQGTRLTVV.

This chain joins TRBV7-8 and TRBJ2-7; D could derive from TRBD1 or TRBD2 (5 bases each). This CDR3 region has 16 residues. Germline V gives CDR1 SGHVS, CDR2 FQNEAQ. V lost 5 bases to trimming and J lost 0 bases, with 17 bases between them. CDR3 protein: CASSARGGPSSYEQYF. DNA of the CDR3: TGTGCCAGCAGCGCCCGGGGCGGGCCCAGCTCCTACGAGCAGTACTTC.

The rearrangement joins TRBV4-1 to TRBJ2-2; 8 nucleotides line up with TRBD2. The CDR3 totals 15 residues. Germline assignment: CDR1 MGHRA and CDR2 YSYEKL. V lost 1 base and J lost 7; bases outside the gene matches: 5. The CDR3 DNA reads as TGCGCCAGCAGCCAAGGACTAGCGAGGAACGGGGAGCTGTTTTTT. As protein: CASSQGLARNGELFF.

The chain recombines TRBV19 with TRBJ2-3; 8 bases map to TRBD1. The CDR3 is 13 amino acids. J was trimmed by 1 base and V by 10 bases; bases with no gene match: 4. Germline-derived CDR1 and CDR2 are LNHDA and SQIVND (reference sequence). The CDR3 loop reads CATRGQGTDTQYF. The CDR3 DNA reads TGTGCCACCCGGGGACAGGGCACAGATACGCAGTATTTT.

The chain recombines TRBV11-1 with TRBJ1-4; a weak D match, TRBD1 (6 bases). The germline CDR1 and CDR2 sequences are SGHAT and FQDESV (reference sequence). CDR3 size: 15 residues. V gave up 1 base and J gave up 5 bases, with 11 bases separating them. The CDR3 bases are TGTGCCAGCAGCTTAGTAGGGCAGGGGAATGAAAAACTGTTTTTT. Encoded protein: CASSLVGQGNEKLFF.

J is TRBJ2-3 and V is TRBV5-1; D is unclear. Germline CDR1 reads SGHRS; CDR2 reads YFSETQ. V shed 1 base and J shed 0 bases, with 12 bases lying between them. This CDR3 contains 16 residues. CDR3 in amino acids: CASSLSGLSSTDTQYF. The DNA of the CDR3 is TGCGCCAGCAGCTTGTCCGGCTTGTCTAGCACAGATACGCAGTATTTT.